A single sample gave rise to the 17 T cell receptor beta chains below, sequenced in a study of blood T cells in healthy people across ages. Then a second PCR, running about 6 to 11 cycles, was carried out with a sample-barcoded 5' primer and a J-beta primer mix. TCRdb redid the calling of the 5' RACE reads with MiXCR, one entry per CDR3 protein. This sample has approximately 1.5 million distinct CDR3 sequences; less than 45% occur once, and the top ten carry more than 4%. The sequencing sample was made of blood. These receptors were taken from a woman under 30 in good health.

This clonotype has a handful of counts. The rearrangement joins TRBV4-3 to TRBJ2-5, with 8 bases matching TRBD2. Germline values: CDR1 LGHNA, CDR2 YSLEER. V shed 2 bases, J shed 2 bases, and the junction held 4 bases outside the gene matches. There are 15 residues in the CDR3. CDR3 sequence reads: CASSQSLAVQETQYF. For the CDR3, the DNA is TGCGCCAGCAGCCAATCACTAGCGGTACAAGAGACCCAGTACTTC.

This clonotype was picked up many times. The chain couples TRBV29-1 to TRBJ1-1, with D perhaps TRBD1 (5 bases). The CDR3 covers 12 residues. Germline loops: CDR1 SQVTM, CDR2 ANQGSEA. The V end was cut by 5 bases, the J end by 2 bases, with 9 bases between. The CDR3 spells CSVRDRNTEAFF. CDR3 DNA: TGCAGCGTTCGAGACAGAAACACTGAAGCTTTCTTT.

The V gene is TRBV12-3 or TRBV12-4, the J gene TRBJ2-7; TRBD2 might be the D (7 bases). The CDR3 totals 18 residues. Trimming left V 0 bases short and J 3 bases short, with 21 bases between. The CDR3 loop reads CASSLAGRGRAGYYEQYF. DNA for the CDR3: TGTGCCAGCAGTTTAGCGGGCAGGGGACGAGCGGGATACTACGAGCAGTACTTC.

This clonotype was seen more than once but under ten times. Mismatch with germline at one junction end may stem from a read error. The gene calls are TRBV24-1 and TRBJ2-1; D may be TRBD1 or TRBD2 (6 bases each). This CDR3 is built from 17 residues. Per the germline V gene, CDR1 is KGHDR and CDR2 is SFDVKD. CDR3 amino acids: CATSDPSGAESCNEQFF. The CDR3 DNA sequence: TGTGCCACCAGTGATCCTTCGGGGGCGGAATCCTGCAATGAGCAGTTCTTC.

The rearrangement joins TRBV14 to TRBJ2-1, with 9 nucleotides matching TRBD1. This CDR3 contains 15 residues. V shed 5 bases, J shed 10 bases, and the junction held 12 bases outside the gene matches. Germline CDR1 reads SGHDN; CDR2 reads FVKESK. Here the CDR3 reads CASSKGDRVLGEQFF. The CDR3, as DNA: TGTGCCAGCAGCAAGGGGGACAGGGTCCTGGGGGAGCAGTTCTTC.

CDR3 residues: CASSLQRYNEQFF. CDR3 in DNA: TGCGCCAGCAGCTTACAGCGATACAATGAGCAGTTCTTC. The rearrangement joins TRBV5-1 to TRBJ2-1, with D hard to call. CDR3 length: 13 residues. Germline loops: CDR1 SGHRS, CDR2 YFSETQ. The V gene lost 2 bases and the J gene lost 4 bases, with 7 bases spanning the gap.

This chain links TRBV7-9 with TRBJ1-1; 8 bases match TRBD1. V was clipped by 8 bases and J by 4 bases; unmatched bases: 6. In germline, CDR1 is SEHNR, CDR2 FQNEAQ (reference sequence). The CDR3 is 13 residues long. Written as DNA, the CDR3 is TGTGCCAGCGGAAATACAGGGGGCACTGAAGCTTTCTTT. Protein product: CASGNTGGTEAFF. Full variable domain (outside the CDR3, taken from reference TRBV7-9 and TRBJ1-1): DTGVSQNPRHKITKRGQNVTFRCDPISEHNRLYWYRQTLGQGPEFLTYFQNEAQLEKSRLLSDRFSAERPKGSFSTLEIQRTEQGDSAMYLCASGNTGGTEAFFGQGTRLTVV.

The V call is TRBV27, the J call TRBJ2-7, with 8 positions matching TRBD2. After removal of 2 bases from V and 2 bases from J, the junction contained 5 bases not matched to a gene. The germline V gene has CDR1 MNHEY and CDR2 SMNVEV (reference sequence). The CDR3 covers 15 residues. The CDR3: CASSLGRGGPYEQYF. CDR3 nucleotide sequence: TGTGCCAGCAGTTTAGGCCGGGGGGGACCCTACGAGCAGTACTTC.

The chain combines TRBV20-1 with TRBJ2-7; D is unresolved. Germline V gene data show CDR1 as DFQATT and CDR2 as SNEGSKA (reference sequence). Trimming left V 0 bases short and J 1 base short, with 7 bases between. The CDR3 spans 13 residues. The CDR3 loop is CSARDVDSYEQYF. CDR3 DNA: TGCAGTGCTAGAGATGTCGATTCCTACGAGCAGTACTTC.

This clonotype has more than one count but fewer than ten. V and J are TRBV7-2 and TRBJ1-2; the D is unclear. Trimming removed 7 bases at V and 2 bases at J, with 14 bases between. Looked up from germline, CDR1 is SGHTA and CDR2 is FQGNSA. This CDR3 is built from 14 residues. DNA of the CDR3: TGTGCCAGCACCTTTGGACCGCGAAACTATGGCTACACCTTC. It encodes CASTFGPRNYGYTF.

This chain links TRBV10-3 with TRBJ2-3; tentatively, D is TRBD2 (6 bases). Trimming cost V 7 bases and J 4 bases, with 18 bases left between them. CDR3 length equals 15 residues. In germline, CDR1 is ENHRY, CDR2 SYGVKD. CDR3 residues: CAINREAGAADTQYF. CDR3 nucleotide sequence: TGTGCCATCAATAGGGAGGCGGGCGCTGCAGATACGCAGTATTTT.

This clonotype was seen only a few times. V gene TRBV6-2 or TRBV6-3 combines with J gene TRBJ1-1; D gene ambiguous. The CDR3 runs 13 residues. V shed 1 base and J shed 5 bases, with 8 bases lying between them. Germline CDR1 is MNHEY and CDR2 is SVGEGT. The DNA of the CDR3 is TGTGCCAGCAGTTACTTTGGGGATACTGAAGCTTTCTTT. Protein sequence: CASSYFGDTEAFF.

Remarks on this clonotype: Since a much larger clone is just one base distant, this may be a read error. The J gene is TRBJ2-1, the V gene TRBV9, with D possibly being TRBD1 or TRBD2 (5 bases each). Germline V gene sequence: CDR1 SGDLS, CDR2 YYNGEE. This CDR3 has 15 amino acids. CDR3 nucleotide sequence: TGTGCCAGCAGCGTAGGAGGGGTCTCCTCCAATGAGCAGTTCTTC. This translates into CASSVGGVSSNEQFF.

The rearrangement uses TRBV7-9 and TRBJ2-7; D perhaps matches TRBD1 (6 bases). The CDR3 is 12 amino acids. The germline CDR1 and CDR2 sequences are SEHNR and FQNEAQ (reference sequence). V was trimmed by 5 bases and J by 8 bases, leaving 13 bases between them. The CDR3 sequence is CASSATGHQQYF. For the CDR3, the DNA is TGTGCCAGCAGCGCGACAGGACATCAGCAGTACTTC. Supplemented by reference TRBV7-9 and TRBJ2-7, the full variable domain reads DTGVSQNPRHKITKRGQNVTFRCDPISEHNRLYWYRQTLGQGPEFLTYFQNEAQLEKSRLLSDRFSAERPKGSFSTLEIQRTEQGDSAMYLCASSATGHQQYFGPGTRLTVT.

This clonotype occurred a few times. J is TRBJ2-5 and V is TRBV29-1; tentatively, D is TRBD1 (5 bases). Per the germline V gene, CDR1 is SQVTM and CDR2 is ANQGSEA. The V gene lost 6 bases and the J gene lost 1 base, with 12 bases spanning the gap. CDR3 length: 13 amino acids. CDR3 amino acids: CSVLRTSQETQYF. The CDR3 DNA reads TGCAGCGTCCTCCGGACAAGCCAAGAGACCCAGTACTTC.

The chain joins TRBV28 to TRBJ1-5; the D gene is possibly TRBD1 (5 bases). The CDR3 has 17 residues. Germline V CDR1 and CDR2: MDHEN, SYDVKM. V was pared by 6 bases and J by 0 bases, with 18 bases between. In DNA, the CDR3 is TGTGCCAGCAGCTCCCTCCCGGGACGGTTTAGCAATCAGCCCCAGCATTTT. Translation gives CASSSLPGRFSNQPQHF. Full variable domain (remainder filled in from reference TRBV28 and TRBJ1-5): DVKVTQSSRYLVKRTGEKVFLECVQDMDHENMFWYRQDPGLGLRLIYFSYDVKMKEKGDIPEGYSVSREKKERFSLILESASTNQTSMYLCASSSLPGRFSNQPQHFGDGTRLSIL.

This clonotype occurred a few times. The chain carries TRBV28 and TRBJ2-7; TRBD1 might be the D (6 bases). Germline V CDR1 and CDR2: MDHEN, SYDVKM. The V end was cut by 5 bases, the J end by 2 bases, with 16 bases between. The CDR3 is made up of 15 amino acids. CDR3 nucleotides: TGTGCCAGCAGTCCGCGCCCCAGGGGTCCCTACGAGCAGTACTTC. Protein product: CASSPRPRGPYEQYF.